A selection of T cell receptor beta chains follows, all from one sample in a study of shared clonotypes between healthy human individuals. Produced via immunoSEQ multiplex PCR; TCRdb's table is partial and in-frame only. The sample contains over a million clones, around 97% of which appear only once. The material sequenced was naive CD4+ T cells sorted from blood. All receptors derive from a man between 25 and 39 years old in good health. The CDR3 runs from the conserved cysteine through the conserved F or W. The order of the fields is J gene, V gene, CDR3 protein.

J: TRBJ2-1; V: TRBV10-3; CDR3: CAIGDRALSSYNEQFF
J: TRBJ2-7; V: TRBV7-9; CDR3: CASSDRDIVHEQYF
J: TRBJ2-6; V: TRBV2; CDR3: CASLRESGANVLTF
J: TRBJ2-2; V: TRBV28; CDR3: CASSAIQDGELFF
J: TRBJ1-1; V: TRBV30; CDR3: CAWIPSEAFF
J: TRBJ1-1; V: TRBV5-4; CDR3: CASSRRQDKNTEAFF
J: TRBJ2-5; V: TRBV28; CDR3: CASSIGLAVQETQYF
J: TRBJ2-1; V: TRBV2; CDR3: CASSDPQGTVQTSAAYNEQFF
J: TRBJ2-7; V: TRBV27; CDR3: CASSLSGGPYEQYF
J: TRBJ2-1; V: TRBV5-1; CDR3: CASSRGPQAPEQFF
J: TRBJ2-1; V: TRBV7-3; CDR3: CASSVGTGGYNEQFF
J: TRBJ2-1; V: TRBV19; CDR3: CASSIRSGGQFF
J: TRBJ1-5; V: TRBV7-2; CDR3: CASSLMPGPDNSNQPQHF
J: TRBJ2-7; V: TRBV5-1; CDR3: CASSLRGGLLYEQYF
J: TRBJ2-1; V: TRBV14; CDR3: CASSPTSGSEQFF
J: TRBJ1-1; V: TRBV2; CDR3: CASSETGGTEAFF
J: TRBJ1-2; V: TRBV9; CDR3: CASSVAPGQLNYGYTF
J: TRBJ1-1; V: TRBV20-1; CDR3: CSGSGDTEAFF
J: TRBJ2-5; V: TRBV19; CDR3: CASRVADFTQETQYF
J: TRBJ2-1; V: TRBV7-2; CDR3: CASMKPWYNEQFF
J: TRBJ2-4; V: TRBV11-2; CDR3: CASSLVGGQNIQYF
J: TRBJ1-1; V: TRBV14; CDR3: CASSHEKGTMNTEAFF
J: TRBJ2-1; V: TRBV5-1; CDR3: CASSLDSGGYNEQFF
J: TRBJ1-1; V: TRBV15; CDR3: CATSRVSGLGNTEAFF
J: TRBJ1-4; V: TRBV27; CDR3: CAKNWGAPTNEKLFF
J: TRBJ2-3; V: TRBV9; CDR3: CASSGAGLSTDTQYF
J: TRBJ2-1; V: TRBV5-1; CDR3: CASSLGLAGVPAYNEQFF
J: TRBJ2-7; V: TRBV11-3; CDR3: CASSLWTSGSYEQYF
J: TRBJ2-7; V: TRBV9; CDR3: CASSVGQGAYEQYF
J: TRBJ2-1; V: TRBV28; CDR3: CASSPGVVTGNEQFF
J: TRBJ2-2; V: TRBV9; CDR3: CASSVAGSVNTGELFF
J: TRBJ2-3; V: TRBV9; CDR3: CASSISGGNTQYF
J: TRBJ2-7; V: TRBV5-1; CDR3: CASSSDPGYSSYEQYF
J: TRBJ1-3; V: TRBV11-1; CDR3: CASSSNRDRAGNTIYF
J: TRBJ1-2; V: TRBV5-4; CDR3: CASSLEPGKIGYTF